Listed here are 12 T cell receptor beta chains from one sample, sequenced in a study of control samples from healthy donors and cancer patients. Only in-frame clones appear in the TCRdb table, and some are missing; sequencing was by immunoSEQ multiplex PCR. The profile shows roughly 120,000 clones, about 89% of them singletons. Sequences were obtained from blood. The receptors stem from a man in his fifties in good health.

The V and J genes are TRBV5-1 and TRBJ2-2, with 8 positions matching TRBD1. V shed 7 bases, J shed 6 bases, and the junction held 11 bases outside the gene matches. CDR3 size: 15 residues. In germline, CDR1 is SGHRS, CDR2 YFSETQ. The CDR3 DNA is TGCGCCAGCGGACCTGGACAGGGTCAGGCCGGGGAGCTGTTTTTT. It is translated as CASGPGQGQAGELFF.

The chain joins TRBV4-2 to TRBJ2-3; 8 bases align to TRBD2. The CDR3 contains 19 residues. Trimming cost V 1 base and J 1 base; bases outside gene matches: 13. Looked up from germline, CDR1 is LGHNA and CDR2 is YNFKEQ. DNA of the CDR3: TGTGCCAGCAGCCAAGGAACTAGCGGTTTGTTCTGGGGCACAGATACGCAGTATTTT. Residues: CASSQGTSGLFWGTDTQYF.

The chain couples TRBV30 to TRBJ2-5; 15 bases are a match to TRBD2. Germline V gene sequence: CDR1 GTSNPN, CDR2 SVGIG (reference sequence). With 2 bases clipped from V and 4 bases from J, the junction kept 2 bases outside the gene matches. This CDR3 contains 15 residues. The CDR3 DNA sequence: TGTGCCTGGAGTACGGGACTAGCGGGGGGAGAGACCCAGTACTTC. Its protein product is CAWSTGLAGGETQYF.

The genes are TRBV3-1 (or the pseudogene TRBV3-2) and TRBJ1-3; 7 bases line up with TRBD1. With 5 bases clipped from V and 2 bases from J, the junction kept 12 bases outside the gene matches. The CDR3 contains 17 residues. Germline CDR1 and CDR2: LGHDT and YNNKEL (reference sequence). CDR3 sequence reads: CASSYRLLTGPGNTIYF. Here the CDR3 DNA reads TGTGCCAGCAGCTATCGACTATTGACAGGGCCTGGAAACACCATATATTTT.

The V gene is TRBV9, the J gene TRBJ2-2, with D maybe TRBD2 (5 bases). V dropped 0 bases and J dropped 0 bases, with 12 bases sitting between them. Germline CDR1 reads SGDLS; CDR2 reads YYNGEE. This CDR3 comprises 17 residues. CDR3 loop: CASSVVQRASNTGELFF. DNA of the CDR3: TGTGCCAGCAGCGTAGTCCAGAGGGCTTCGAACACCGGGGAGCTGTTTTTT. The full variable domain, its missing parts supplied by reference TRBV9 and TRBJ2-2, is DSGVTQTPKHLITATGQRVTLRCSPRSGDLSVYWYQQSLDQGLQFLIQYYNGEERAKGNILERFSAQQFPDLHSELNLSSLELGDSALYFCASSVVQRASNTGELFFGEGSRLTVL.

The table lists this clone with a few counts. The chain joins TRBV6-2 or TRBV6-3 to TRBJ1-1, with D unclear. Per germline, CDR1 MNHEY and CDR2 SVGEGT. CDR3 length: 15 amino acids. Between the trimmed V and J ends, which lost 0 bases and 3 bases, there was a span of 11 bases. CDR3 region: CASSYSWGGHTEAFF. CDR3 DNA: TGTGCCAGCAGTTACTCGTGGGGAGGGCACACTGAAGCTTTCTTT.

The chain combines TRBV6-1 with TRBJ1-3; perhaps TRBD1 as D (6 bases). CDR3 length: 16 residues. V was trimmed by 1 base and J by 2 bases, leaving 12 bases between them. The germline CDR1 and CDR2 sequences are MNHNS and SASEGT. DNA for the CDR3: TGTGCCAGCAGTGAAGGAGACAGGACGACTGGAAACACCATATATTTT. Amino acids: CASSEGDRTTGNTIYF.

The rearrangement joins TRBV5-4 to TRBJ1-1, with a weak D call TRBD1 (5 bases). V was cut by 4 bases and J by 0 bases, with 16 bases left in between. CDR3 size: 16 residues. CDR1 and CDR2 from the germline V gene are SGHNT and YYREEE (reference sequence). CDR3 in DNA: TGTGCCAGCAGCGGGGGGGGACGGGCAATGAACACTGAAGCTTTCTTT. It codes for CASSGGGRAMNTEAFF. The full variable domain, its missing parts supplied by reference TRBV5-4 and TRBJ1-1, is ETGVTQSPTHLIKTRGQQVTLRCSSQSGHNTVSWYQQALGQGPQFIFQYYREEENGRGNFPPRFSGLQFPNYSSELNVNALELDDSALYLCASSGGGRAMNTEAFFGQGTRLTVV.

The CDR3 DNA follows: TGTGCCAGCAGTTTAGGAGGGGGCCGGAGCTCCTACGAGCAGTACTTC. This translates into CASSLGGGRSSYEQYF. The rearrangement joins TRBV27 to TRBJ2-7; tentative D call: TRBD1 (7 bases). From germline, CDR1 is MNHEY and CDR2 SMNVEV (reference sequence). Trimming removed 2 bases at V and 0 bases at J, with 14 bases between. The CDR3 has 16 amino acids.

The chain joins TRBV30 to TRBJ1-1; D ambiguous. Germline V gives CDR1 GTSNPN, CDR2 SVGIG (reference sequence). CDR3 length equals 14 residues. V lost 2 bases to trimming and J lost 2 bases, with 12 bases between them. The DNA for the CDR3 is TGTGCCTGGAGTCCCGAGGTAGTAAACACTGAAGCTTTCTTT. This encodes CAWSPEVVNTEAFF.

This chain links TRBV29-1 with TRBJ1-3; D might be TRBD1 (5 bases). V lost 4 bases to trimming and J lost 2 bases, with 12 bases between them. The length of the CDR3 is 14 residues. The germline V gene encodes CDR1 SQVTM and CDR2 ANQGSEA. This CDR3 reads CSVGQGIAGNTIYF. The DNA of the CDR3 is TGCAGCGTTGGGCAGGGAATAGCTGGAAACACCATATATTTT.

As concerns this clone: At one boundary the junction diverges from the germline segment, which might be a read error. The chain recombines TRBV7-2 with TRBJ1-4; the match to TRBD1 covers 8 bases. The V gene's germline CDR1 is SGHTA and CDR2 FQGNSA. The CDR3 has 19 residues. CDR3 in DNA: TGTGCCAGCAGCTTAGAAACCGGCAGGGGGCGAACCCCTAATCAAAAACTGTTTTTT. Translating gives CASSLETGRGRTPNQKLFF.